This is a list of T cell receptor beta chains from one sample in a study of early T cells in non-severe SARS-CoV-2 infection. TCRdb independently ran MiXCR on the 5' RACE reads; one entry per CDR3 protein. Of around 58,000 distinct CDR3 sequences in the sample, roughly 7.1% were seen once. The sample in question was whole blood, obtained at baseline. These receptors came from an adult who was a healthcare worker with PCR-confirmed SARS-CoV-2 infection or an uninfected control (not recorded which). Each CDR3 is given with its conserved first and last residue. Each record gives: V gene, clone size, J gene, CDR3 protein. Where a row states a size, it is once, few, many or the class of an expanded clone; other rows omit it.

>TRBV18|few|TRBJ1-1
CASSPDRNSLEAFF
>TRBV20-1|many|TRBJ1-4
CSARSRATGAYEKLFF
>TRBV7-8|-|TRBJ2-3
CASVDRTGSTDTQYF
>TRBV18|-|TRBJ1-1
CASSQTNEAFF
>TRBV7-3|-|TRBJ2-3
CASSLSNQGAEDTQYF
>TRBV7-9|few|TRBJ1-5
CASSLATADQPQHF
>TRBV7-2|-|TRBJ2-7
CASSLATGGASHEQYF
>TRBV12-3/TRBV12-4|-|TRBJ2-1
CASRGQEKNYNEQFF
>TRBV7-9|many|TRBJ2-7
CASSSRTSGKYEQYF
>TRBV6-4|few|TRBJ2-5
CASSDSSLLQTQYF
>TRBV28|few|TRBJ2-6
CASSLLRDTGANVLTF
>TRBV6-5|few|TRBJ2-7
CASSYSGQGKTYEQYF
>TRBV12-3/TRBV12-4|few|TRBJ1-2
CASSLSGGFGYTF
>TRBV11-2|many|TRBJ2-3
CASSLGLAENTDTQYF
>TRBV5-1|many|TRBJ1-3
CASSLAGRGNTIYF
>TRBV7-9|-|TRBJ1-1
CASSQLANTEAFF
>TRBV5-4|many|TRBJ2-2
CASSSSRGANTGELFF
>TRBV30|-|TRBJ2-1
CACRETLAGGYNEQFF
>TRBV24-1|many|TRBJ1-5
CATSRTGPQQPQHF
>TRBV7-6|-|TRBJ2-1
CASSLVSSGRVSRNEQFF
>TRBV4-1|many|TRBJ2-1
CASSQDTGEQFF
>TRBV19|-|TRBJ2-1
CASQTLGTNKNEQFF
>TRBV28|many|TRBJ1-5
CASSTASNQPQHF
>TRBV7-9|many|TRBJ1-5
CASSSGGNQPQHF
>TRBV4-3|many|TRBJ2-1
CASSQTSGDYNEQFF
>TRBV6-5|-|TRBJ2-3
CASSPGTGIADTQYF
>TRBV5-1|-|TRBJ1-6
CASSKDREDSPLHF
>TRBV5-5|many|TRBJ2-2
CASSFRAAPNTGELFF
>TRBV4-1|many|TRBJ2-1
CASSHPLAGNRGEQFF
>TRBV6-1|few|TRBJ2-2
CASSARTGMNTGELFF
>TRBV24-1|-|TRBJ1-1
CATSDPGQVETEAFF
>TRBV6-6|-|TRBJ1-5
CASKRQGANQPQHF
>TRBV10-2|many|TRBJ1-1
CASREGGANTEAFF
>TRBV28|many|TRBJ2-1
CATLREDYEQFF
>TRBV5-4|few|TRBJ2-5
CASNPATDGETQYF
>TRBV27|many|TRBJ1-5
CASSLFGDQPQHF
>TRBV29-1|-|TRBJ1-1
CSTRTGSANTEAFF
>TRBV6-4|many|TRBJ2-1
CASSDVAGAYGEQFF
>TRBV7-2|-|TRBJ2-7
CASSLEGRGPYEQYF
>TRBV7-2|many|TRBJ2-2
CASSFGLANGELFF
>TRBV7-9|many|TRBJ2-1
CASSARPTGQNPYNEQFF
>TRBV28|many|TRBJ2-7
CASSLYSGTPYEQYF